This paragraph covers one T cell receptor beta chain sequence. It lacks a known antigen. Base qualities are missing; no much larger clone stands one base away. The data originate from a study of esophageal squamous cell carcinoma under preoperative chemotherapy (dated by TCRdb to 2016 to 2018). Background for the entire study: TCR repertoires were profiled in both peripheral blood T cells and tumor-infiltrating lymphocytes. Repertoires were compared between samples taken before and after paclitaxel-nedaplatin therapy. About 5 patients with primary esophageal squamous cell carcinoma were included in the cohort. In patients with esophageal squamous cell carcinoma, the study looked at what paclitaxel-nedaplatin chemotherapy did to T-cell receptor repertoires. The paper as a whole reports these results and caveats: Paclitaxel-nedaplatin therapy induced immediate and substantial clonotype frequency changes, with contraction more likely among abundant clones than amplification. A significant increase in TCR diversity was observed in peripheral T cells after chemotherapy, whereas no such increase was observed in tumor-infiltrating lymphocytes. Only 4 or 5 patients with esophageal squamous cell carcinoma were analyzed, making for a small cohort. Tumor-infiltrating lymphocytes after treatment appeared to come partly from peripheral T cells migrating into the tumor, rather than solely from local clonal changes.

The label giving this sample's time point can be read as: before preoperative PTX-NDP chemotherapy. Before surgery, patients were given paclitaxel-nedaplatin as preoperative chemotherapy. The method behind the library was PCR. The sample was run on a HiSeq X Ten. High-throughput sequencing was used to characterize TCR repertoires. The public reads were quality trimmed at Q25 with fastp and then assembled into clones with MiXCR by TCRdb, keeping productive beta chains. All rows with the same CDR3 protein become a single entry with the most common DNA and genes. Recorded for this sample are just over 30,000 distinct CDR3 sequences; under 60% of them occurred a single time. Jointly, the top ten make up approximately 12% of the sample. V lost 5 bases and J lost 0 bases; the stretch between them is 25 bases long. CDR1 MRHNA and CDR2 SNTAGT were looked up in the germline V gene. Including cysteine and phenylalanine, the CDR3 has 19 amino acids. The entry retains the CDR3 DNA only, 57 bases that are in frame from base 1.

This TCR came from a human donor with esophageal squamous cell carcinoma. The donor label of this sample is uncertain. This sample was gathered from a patient given preoperative chemotherapy. This chain is built from TRBV6-4 and TRBJ1-2, with the D gene too uncertain to name. The CDR3 reads CASSLPGAGRQATNYGYTF. Read as DNA, the sequence is TGTGCCAGCAGTCTCCCCGGAGCGGGCCGTCAGGCCACTAACTATGGCTACACCTTC.